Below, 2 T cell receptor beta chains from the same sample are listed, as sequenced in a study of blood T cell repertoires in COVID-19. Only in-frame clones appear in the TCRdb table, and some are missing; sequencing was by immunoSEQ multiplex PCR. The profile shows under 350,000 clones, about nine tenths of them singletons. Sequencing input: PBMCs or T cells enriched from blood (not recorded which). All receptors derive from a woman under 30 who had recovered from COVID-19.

The CDR3 here is CASSIRTSGAKRPNTGELFF. CDR3 DNA: TGCGCCAGCAGCATACGGACTAGCGGAGCCAAGAGGCCGAACACCGGGGAGCTGTTTTTT. The chain couples TRBV4-1 to TRBJ2-2; 10 bases are shared with TRBD2. The ends lost 5 bases at V and 0 bases at J; junction bases unmatched: 15. Germline V gene sequence: CDR1 MGHRA, CDR2 YSYEKL. CDR3 length: 20 residues.

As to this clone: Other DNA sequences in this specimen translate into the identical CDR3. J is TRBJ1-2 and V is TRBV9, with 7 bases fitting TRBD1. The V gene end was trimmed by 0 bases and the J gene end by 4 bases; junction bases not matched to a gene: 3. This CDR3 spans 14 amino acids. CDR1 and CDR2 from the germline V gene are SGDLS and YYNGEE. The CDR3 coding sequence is TGTGCCAGCAGCGTAGGACAGGGAATCTATGGCTACACCTTC. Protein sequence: CASSVGQGIYGYTF.